These 3 T cell receptor beta chains were all obtained from the same sample, sequenced in a study of early T cells in non-severe SARS-CoV-2 infection. MiXCR was run by TCRdb on the 5' RACE reads, yielding one entry per CDR3 protein. The sample lists about 68,000 distinct CDR3 sequences; about 11% were seen once. Sequencing used whole blood. The receptors originated from an adult who was a healthcare worker with PCR-confirmed SARS-CoV-2 infection or an uninfected control (not recorded which).

On this clonotype: It is likely a read error, because the conserved phenylalanine at the end of the CDR3 is missing. The chain links TRBV5-4 to TRBJ2-2; D call uncertain. Trimming took off 6 bases at V and 1 base at J, with 10 bases between the two ends. Germline CDR1 and CDR2: SGHNT and YYREEE (reference sequence). The CDR3 spans 14 residues. CDR3 coding DNA: TGTGCCAGCACCTCTGATTTGAACACCGGGGAGCTGTTTTCT. Encoded protein: CASTSDLNTGELFS.

This clonotype was seen more than once but under ten times. The chain is built from TRBV18 and TRBJ2-2; D possibly matches TRBD1 or TRBD2 (5 bases each). Trimming left V 5 bases short and J 3 bases short, with 13 bases between. Looked up from germline, CDR1 is KGHSH and CDR2 is LQKENI. The CDR3 has 15 residues. In nucleotides, the CDR3 is TGTGCCAGCTCAGGAATTGGGACGGACACCGGGGAGCTGTTTTTT. This translates into CASSGIGTDTGELFF.

This clonotype came up a few times. This chain connects TRBV11-2 to TRBJ2-4; D not resolved. This CDR3 is built from 11 residues. Per germline, CDR1 SGHAT and CDR2 FQNNGV. Trimming cost V 4 bases and J 6 bases, with 4 bases left between them. CDR3 coding DNA: TGTGCCAGCAGCTCAGGAAACATTCAGTACTTC. This sequence encodes CASSSGNIQYF.